The clone carrying this TCR beta chain appeared once. What it recognizes is unknown. Other nucleotide sequences in the sample specify the same CDR3. The germline V and J ends were trimmed by 2 bases and 1 base, with 9 bases remaining between them. The CDR3 runs 15 residues. Germline-derived CDR1 and CDR2 are SGHNT and YYREEE (reference sequence). This specimen comes from a study of T cell responses to AZD1222 COVID-19 vaccine. Points from the study as a whole: Reportedly, nearly half of unique spike TCRs recognized epitopes outside B.1.351/B.1.1.7 mutations. There were mostly white British donors and more females than males, and clonal diversity was possibly underestimated.

Data came from immunoSEQ multiplex PCR; TCRdb stores just in-frame clones and leaves some out. The profile shows under 130,000 clones, 75% to 90% of them singletons. This chain uses TRBV5-4 with TRBJ2-2, with a weak D call TRBD1 (5 bases). The specimen comprised peripheral blood, sampled on day 0 of AZD1222 vaccination. The sequence came from an adult in good health. CDR3 protein: CASSFGQGNTGELFF. The CDR3 coding sequence is TGTGCCAGCAGCTTTGGGCAGGGGAACACCGGGGAGCTGTTTTTT. The full variable domain, its missing parts supplied by reference TRBV5-4 and TRBJ2-2, is ETGVTQSPTHLIKTRGQQVTLRCSSQSGHNTVSWYQQALGQGPQFIFQYYREEENGRGNFPPRFSGLQFPNYSSELNVNALELDDSALYLCASSFGQGNTGELFFGEGSRLTVL.